These 5 T cell receptor beta chains originate from one sample sequenced in a study of T-cell memory formation after mild COVID-19. One entry per CDR3 protein results from TCRdb running MiXCR on the 5' RACE reads. The data contain about 560,000 distinct CDR3 sequences, approximately 15% of them singletons. Source material: PBMCs or a T cell subset sorted from them (not recorded which). These receptors came from an adult woman who had mild COVID-19 (a few samples of this study predate the infection). Cell type and time point are not known.

The table lists this clonotype with a few counts. The chain uses TRBV6-5 and TRBJ2-1; no definite D call. Germline assignment: CDR1 MNHEY and CDR2 SVGAGI. The length of the CDR3 is 15 residues. With 5 bases removed from V and 2 bases from J, the gap between germline ends came to 13 bases. CDR3 in amino acids: CASSRTEMAYNEQFF. In nucleotides, the CDR3 is TGTGCCAGCAGTAGGACGGAGATGGCCTACAATGAGCAGTTCTTC.

This chain links TRBV7-9 with TRBJ1-4; D gene unclear. V shed 2 bases and J shed 5 bases, with 12 bases lying between them. Germline V lookup: CDR1 SEHNR, CDR2 FQNEAQ (reference sequence). The CDR3 length is 15 residues. CDR3 bases: TGTGCCAGCAGCTTATTAGCCGGATGGAATGAAAAACTGTTTTTT. Amino acid sequence: CASSLLAGWNEKLFF. The full variable domain, its missing parts supplied by reference TRBV7-9 and TRBJ1-4, is DTGVSQNPRHKITKRGQNVTFRCDPISEHNRLYWYRQTLGQGPEFLTYFQNEAQLEKSRLLSDRFSAERPKGSFSTLEIQRTEQGDSAMYLCASSLLAGWNEKLFFGSGTQLSVL.

This clonotype was seen many times. The gene calls are TRBV18 and TRBJ2-1; 11 nucleotides match TRBD2. The CDR3 spans 17 residues. In germline, CDR1 is KGHSH, CDR2 LQKENI. J gave up 6 bases and V 3 bases, and 10 bases lay outside the gene matches. This CDR3 is CASSPRLAGLSGNEQFF. The DNA of the CDR3 is TGTGCCAGCTCACCTCGACTAGCGGGACTCTCGGGCAATGAGCAGTTCTTC.

The CDR3 spells CAGTEFYGYTF. For the CDR3, the DNA is TGTGCCGGGACGGAATTCTATGGCTACACCTTC. The chain uses TRBV30 and TRBJ1-2; D is perhaps TRBD1 (5 bases). Trimming cost V 8 bases and J 4 bases, with 11 bases left between them. The CDR3 consists of 11 residues. The V gene's germline CDR1 is GTSNPN and CDR2 SVGIG (reference sequence). Combining the CDR3 with reference TRBV30 and TRBJ1-2 gives the whole variable domain SQTIHQWPATLVQPVGSPLSLECTVEGTSNPNLYWYRQAAGRGLQLLFYSVGIGQISSEVPQNLSASRPQDRQFILSSKKLLLSDSGFYLCAGTEFYGYTFGSGTRLTVV.

This clonotype was counted a few times. The J gene is TRBJ2-7, the V gene TRBV4-2; D unresolved. Germline V CDR1 and CDR2: LGHNA, YNFKEQ. The V end lost 0 bases, the J end lost 6 bases, and 12 bases lay between the germline ends. The CDR3 consists of 14 residues. The CDR3 DNA follows: TGTGCCAGCAGCCAAGAGAAAGTTACCCGCGAGCAGTACTTC. This gives the protein CASSQEKVTREQYF.